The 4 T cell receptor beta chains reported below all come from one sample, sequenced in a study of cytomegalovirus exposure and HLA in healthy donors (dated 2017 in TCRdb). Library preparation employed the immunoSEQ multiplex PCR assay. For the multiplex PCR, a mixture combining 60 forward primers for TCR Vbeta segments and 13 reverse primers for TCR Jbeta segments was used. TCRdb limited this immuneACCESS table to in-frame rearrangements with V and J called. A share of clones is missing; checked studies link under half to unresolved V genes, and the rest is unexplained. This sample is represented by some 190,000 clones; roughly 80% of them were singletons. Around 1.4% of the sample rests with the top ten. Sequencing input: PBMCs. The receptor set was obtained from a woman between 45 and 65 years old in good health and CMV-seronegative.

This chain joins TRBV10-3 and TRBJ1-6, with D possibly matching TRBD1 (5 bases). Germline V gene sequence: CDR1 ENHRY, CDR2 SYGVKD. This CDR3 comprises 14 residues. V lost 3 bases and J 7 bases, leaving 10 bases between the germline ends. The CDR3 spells CAISDPGVNSPLHF. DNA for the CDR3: TGTGCCATCAGTGACCCGGGGGTAAATTCACCCCTCCACTTT.

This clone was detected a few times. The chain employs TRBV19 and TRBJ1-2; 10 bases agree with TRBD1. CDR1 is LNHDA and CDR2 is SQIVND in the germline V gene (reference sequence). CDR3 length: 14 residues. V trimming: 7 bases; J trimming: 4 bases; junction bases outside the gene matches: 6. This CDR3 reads CASTDRGETYGYTF. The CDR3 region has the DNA TGTGCCAGTACGGACAGGGGGGAGACCTATGGCTACACCTTC. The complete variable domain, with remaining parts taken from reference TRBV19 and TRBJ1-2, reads DGGITQSPKYLFRKEGQNVTLSCEQNLNHDAMYWYRQDPGQGLRLIYYSQIVNDFQKGDIAEGYSVSREKKESFPLTVTSAQKNPTAFYLCASTDRGETYGYTFGSGTRLTVV.

The DNA for the CDR3 is TGTGCCAGCAGTTTAGGGGGGGGCAGGTCCTACGAGCAGTACTTC. Residues: CASSLGGGRSYEQYF. The chain links TRBV28 to TRBJ2-7; tentatively, D is TRBD2 (7 bases). The CDR3 length is 15 residues. The V end was cut by 2 bases, the J end by 1 base, with 12 bases between. The germline V gene has CDR1 MDHEN and CDR2 SYDVKM.

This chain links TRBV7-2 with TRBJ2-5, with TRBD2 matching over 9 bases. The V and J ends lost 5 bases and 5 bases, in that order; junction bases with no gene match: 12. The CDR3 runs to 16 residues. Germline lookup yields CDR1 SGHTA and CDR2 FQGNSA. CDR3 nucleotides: TGTGCCAGCAGCCCTAGGCCGGGTGGGACTAGCGAGACCCAGTACTTC. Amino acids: CASSPRPGGTSETQYF.